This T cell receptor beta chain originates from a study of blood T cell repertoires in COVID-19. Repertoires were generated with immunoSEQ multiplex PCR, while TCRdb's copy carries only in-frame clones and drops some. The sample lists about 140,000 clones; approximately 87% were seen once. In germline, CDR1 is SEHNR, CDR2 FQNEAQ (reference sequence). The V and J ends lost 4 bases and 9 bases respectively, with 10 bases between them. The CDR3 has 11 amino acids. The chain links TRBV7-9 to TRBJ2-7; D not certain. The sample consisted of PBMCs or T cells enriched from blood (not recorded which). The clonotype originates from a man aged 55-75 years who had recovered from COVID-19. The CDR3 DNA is TGTGCCAGCAGCTCCCGTTCGGGGCAGTACTTC. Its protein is CASSSRSGQYF. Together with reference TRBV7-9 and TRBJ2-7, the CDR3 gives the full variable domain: DTGVSQNPRHKITKRGQNVTFRCDPISEHNRLYWYRQTLGQGPEFLTYFQNEAQLEKSRLLSDRFSAERPKGSFSTLEIQRTEQGDSAMYLCASSSRSGQYFGPGTRLTVT.